Sequencing of this T cell receptor (beta chain) was carried out in a study of cytomegalovirus exposure and HLA in healthy donors. As regards this clone: Its cognate antigen is unknown.

Notes on the study in general: The authors assumed roughly uniform sequencing depth across donors for presence/absence analyses.

CDR1 is DFQATT, CDR2 SNEGSKA, per germline (reference sequence). CDR3 length: 11 amino acids. Researchers ran the PCR with 60 Vbeta and 13 Jbeta primers. Libraries were prepared by immunoSEQ multiplex PCR; TCRdb keeps only in-frame clonotypes and omits some of them. The table has roughly 160,000 clones, around 85% seen once. This sequence was found in a woman in her twenties or thirties in good health and CMV-seronegative. The chain carries TRBV20-1 and TRBJ2-7, with TRBD1 as a possible D gene (6 bases). The sequenced sample consisted of PBMCs. This CDR3 reads CSVDSTYEQYF. CDR3 bases: TGCAGCGTGGACAGTACCTACGAGCAGTACTTC.